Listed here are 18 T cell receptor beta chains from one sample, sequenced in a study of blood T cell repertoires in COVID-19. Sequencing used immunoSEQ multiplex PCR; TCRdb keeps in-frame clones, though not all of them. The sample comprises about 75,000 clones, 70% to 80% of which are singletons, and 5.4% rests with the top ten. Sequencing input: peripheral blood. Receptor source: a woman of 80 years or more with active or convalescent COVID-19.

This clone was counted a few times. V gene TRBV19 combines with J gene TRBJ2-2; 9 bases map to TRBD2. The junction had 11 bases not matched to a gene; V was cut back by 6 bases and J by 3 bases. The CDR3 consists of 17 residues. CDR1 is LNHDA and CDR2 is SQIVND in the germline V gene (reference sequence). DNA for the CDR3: TGTGCCAGTAGGGCCGCTCAGGGACTAGCTTACACCGGGGAGCTGTTTTTT. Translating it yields CASRAAQGLAYTGELFF.

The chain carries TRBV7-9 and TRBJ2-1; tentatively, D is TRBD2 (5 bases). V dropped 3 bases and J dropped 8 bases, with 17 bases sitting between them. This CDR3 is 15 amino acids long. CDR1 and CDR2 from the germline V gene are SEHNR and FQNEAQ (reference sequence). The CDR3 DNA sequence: TGTGCCAGCAGCTTGGCTGGTGTACAGAGGGATGAGCAGTTCTTC. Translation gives CASSLAGVQRDEQFF.

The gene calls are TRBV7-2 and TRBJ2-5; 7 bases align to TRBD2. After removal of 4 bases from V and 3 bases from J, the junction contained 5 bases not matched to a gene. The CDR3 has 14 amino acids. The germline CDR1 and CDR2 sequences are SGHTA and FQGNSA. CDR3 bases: TGTGCCAGCAGCTATTGGGGGGGGGAAGAGACCCAGTACTTC. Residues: CASSYWGGEETQYF.

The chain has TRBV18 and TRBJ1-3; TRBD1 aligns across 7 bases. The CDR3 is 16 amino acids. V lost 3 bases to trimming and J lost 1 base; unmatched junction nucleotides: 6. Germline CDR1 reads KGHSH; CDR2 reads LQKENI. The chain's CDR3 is CASSPIQGDSGNTIYF. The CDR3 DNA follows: TGTGCCAGCTCACCCATTCAGGGGGATTCTGGAAACACCATATATTTT. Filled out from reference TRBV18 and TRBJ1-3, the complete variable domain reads NAGVMQNPRHLVRRRGQEARLRCSPMKGHSHVYWYRQLPEEGLKFMVYLQKENIIDESGMPKERFSAEFPKEGPSILRIQQVVRGDSAAYFCASSPIQGDSGNTIYFGEGSWLTVV.

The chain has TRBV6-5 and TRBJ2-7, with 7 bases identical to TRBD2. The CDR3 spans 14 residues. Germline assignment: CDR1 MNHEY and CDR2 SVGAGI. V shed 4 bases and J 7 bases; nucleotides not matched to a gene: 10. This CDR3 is CASSSRLAAREQYF. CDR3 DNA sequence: TGTGCCAGCAGTTCGAGACTAGCAGCAAGGGAGCAGTACTTC.

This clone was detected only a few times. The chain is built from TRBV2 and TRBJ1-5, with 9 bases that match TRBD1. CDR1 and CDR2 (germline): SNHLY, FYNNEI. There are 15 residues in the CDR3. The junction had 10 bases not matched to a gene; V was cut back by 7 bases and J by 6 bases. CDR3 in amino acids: CASTQGQGSIQPQHF. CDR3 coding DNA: TGTGCCAGCACCCAGGGACAGGGTAGTATTCAGCCCCAGCATTTT.

CDR3 residues: CASSPGEVGNEQFF. The CDR3, as DNA: TGTGCCAGCAGCCCAGGCGAAGTGGGCAATGAGCAGTTCTTC. This chain joins TRBV7-3 and TRBJ2-1; D remains ambiguous. Looked up from germline, CDR1 is SGHTA and CDR2 is FQGTGA. CDR3 length equals 14 residues. V was cut by 5 bases and J by 6 bases, with 14 bases left in between. The variable domain in full, with the rest retrieved from reference TRBV7-3 and TRBJ2-1, is GAGVSQTPSNKVTEKGKYVELRCDPISGHTALYWYRQSLGQGPEFLIYFQGTGAADDSGLPNDRFFAVRPEGSVSTLKIQRTERGDSAVYLCASSPGEVGNEQFFGPGTRLTVL.

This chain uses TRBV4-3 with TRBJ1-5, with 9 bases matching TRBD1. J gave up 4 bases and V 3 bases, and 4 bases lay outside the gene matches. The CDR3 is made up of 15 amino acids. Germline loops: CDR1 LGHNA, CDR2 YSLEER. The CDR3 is CASSQADRGNQPQHF. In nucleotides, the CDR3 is TGCGCCAGCAGCCAGGCGGACAGGGGAAATCAGCCCCAGCATTTT.

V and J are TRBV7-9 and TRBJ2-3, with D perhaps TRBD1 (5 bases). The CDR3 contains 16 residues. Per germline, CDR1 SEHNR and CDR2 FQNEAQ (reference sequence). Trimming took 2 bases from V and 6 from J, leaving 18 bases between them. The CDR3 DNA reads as TGTGCCAGCAGCTTATACAAGGGGAATGGGGTGGATACGCAGTATTTT. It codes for CASSLYKGNGVDTQYF.

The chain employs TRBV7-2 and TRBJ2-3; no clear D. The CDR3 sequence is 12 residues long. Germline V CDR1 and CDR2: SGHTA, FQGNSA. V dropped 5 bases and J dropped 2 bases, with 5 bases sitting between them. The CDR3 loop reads CASSPYTDTQYF. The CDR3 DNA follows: TGTGCCAGCAGCCCCTACACAGATACGCAGTATTTT.

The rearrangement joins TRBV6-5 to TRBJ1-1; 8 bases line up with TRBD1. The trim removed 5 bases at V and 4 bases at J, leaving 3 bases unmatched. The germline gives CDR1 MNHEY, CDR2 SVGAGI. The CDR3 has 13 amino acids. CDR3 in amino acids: CASSTTGGTEAFF. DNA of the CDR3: TGTGCCAGCAGTACTACAGGGGGCACTGAAGCTTTCTTT.

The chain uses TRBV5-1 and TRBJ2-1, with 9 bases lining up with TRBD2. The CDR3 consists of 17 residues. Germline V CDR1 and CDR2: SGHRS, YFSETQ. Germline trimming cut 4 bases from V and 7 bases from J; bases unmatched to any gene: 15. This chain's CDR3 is CASSRLGREGSLNEQFF. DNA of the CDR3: TGCGCCAGCAGCCGGTTGGGGCGGGAGGGTTCATTAAATGAGCAGTTCTTC.

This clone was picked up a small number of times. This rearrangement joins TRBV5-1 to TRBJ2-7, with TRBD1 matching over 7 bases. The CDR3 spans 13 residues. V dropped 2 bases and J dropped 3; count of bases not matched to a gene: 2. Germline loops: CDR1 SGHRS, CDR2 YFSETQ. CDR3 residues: CASSFHRGYEQYF. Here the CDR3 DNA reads TGCGCCAGCAGCTTCCACAGGGGCTACGAGCAGTACTTC. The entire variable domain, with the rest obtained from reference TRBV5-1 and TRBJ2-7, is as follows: KAGVTQTPRYLIKTRGQQVTLSCSPISGHRSVSWYQQTPGQGLQFLFEYFSETQRNKGNFPGRFSGRQFSNSRSEMNVSTLELGDSALYLCASSFHRGYEQYFGPGTRLTVT.

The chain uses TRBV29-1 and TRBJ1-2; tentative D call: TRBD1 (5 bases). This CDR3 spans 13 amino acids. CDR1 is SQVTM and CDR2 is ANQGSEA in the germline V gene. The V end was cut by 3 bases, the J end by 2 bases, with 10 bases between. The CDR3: CSVDLRGNYGYTF. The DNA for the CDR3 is TGCAGCGTTGACCTCCGGGGGAACTATGGCTACACCTTC.

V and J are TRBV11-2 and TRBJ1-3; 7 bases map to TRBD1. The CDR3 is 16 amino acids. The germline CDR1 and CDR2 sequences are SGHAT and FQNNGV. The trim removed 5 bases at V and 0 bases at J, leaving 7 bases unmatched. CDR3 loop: CASSPVQGVSGNTIYF. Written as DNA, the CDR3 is TGTGCCAGCAGCCCTGTCCAGGGGGTCTCTGGAAACACCATATATTTT.

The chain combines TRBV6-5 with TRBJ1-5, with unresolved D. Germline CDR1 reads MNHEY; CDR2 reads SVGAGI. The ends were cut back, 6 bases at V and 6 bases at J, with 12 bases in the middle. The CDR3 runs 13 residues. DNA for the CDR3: TGTGCCAGCAGCGAGGGTTGGAGTCAGCCCCAGCATTTT. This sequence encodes CASSEGWSQPQHF.

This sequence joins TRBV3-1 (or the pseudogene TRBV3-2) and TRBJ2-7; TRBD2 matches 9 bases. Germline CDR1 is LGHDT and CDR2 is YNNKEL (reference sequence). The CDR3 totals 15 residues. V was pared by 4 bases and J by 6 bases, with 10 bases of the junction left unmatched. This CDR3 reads CASSLRSGSKGEQYF. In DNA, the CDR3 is TGTGCCAGCAGCCTTCGTAGCGGGAGTAAAGGCGAGCAGTACTTC.

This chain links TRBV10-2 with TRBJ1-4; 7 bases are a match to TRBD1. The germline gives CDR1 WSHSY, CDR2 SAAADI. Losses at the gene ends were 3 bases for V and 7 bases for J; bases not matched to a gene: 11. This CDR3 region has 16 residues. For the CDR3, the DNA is TGCGCCAGCAGTGACAGGGGGTTTTTTAGTTCTGAAAAACTGTTTTTT. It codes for CASSDRGFFSSEKLFF.